A selection of T cell receptor beta chains follows, all from one sample in a study of blood T cell repertoires in COVID-19. TCRdb's table, derived via immunoSEQ multiplex PCR, lists solely in-frame clones and lacks some. Of approximately 330,000 clones listed, just over 85% were seen once; the top ten hold around 4.2%. The material sequenced was PBMCs or T cells enriched from blood (not recorded which). The origin of the receptors is a woman between 40 and 55 years old with acute COVID-19. Each CDR3 is given with its conserved first and last residue. A D gene is named only where the DNA matches it firmly. Clone size is shown for a subset of rows, as once, few, many or a class of expanded clone.

TRBJ1-4,TRBV4-2,-,-,CASSLVRGEKLFF,TGTGCCAGCAGCCTAGTAAGGGGGGAAAAACTGTTTTTT
TRBJ1-2,TRBV28,-,-,CASSGGLNYGYTF,TGTGCCAGCAGTGGGGGCCTAAACTATGGCTACACCTTC
TRBJ1-2,TRBV5-1,-,TRBD1,CASSPGQSPYGYTF,TGCGCCAGCAGTCCGGGACAGTCCCCCTATGGCTACACCTTC
TRBJ2-3,TRBV18,-,TRBD1,CASSPQRQGGTDTQYF,TGTGCCAGCTCACCACAGAGACAGGGGGGCACAGATACGCAGTATTTT
TRBJ2-1,TRBV7-2,-,TRBD2,CASSDELAGKYNEQFF,TGTGCCAGCAGCGACGAACTAGCGGGCAAGTACAATGAGCAGTTCTTC
TRBJ2-7,TRBV10-3,-,TRBD2,CAISVPGLVDYEQYF,TGTGCCATCAGTGTCCCGGGACTAGTAGACTACGAGCAGTACTTC
TRBJ2-7,TRBV12-3/TRBV12-4,-,TRBD2,CASRTSAVYEQYF,TGTGCCAGCAGGACTAGCGCTGTCTACGAGCAGTACTTC
TRBJ2-2,TRBV3-1/TRBV3-2,-,-,CASSQDRNTGELFF,TGTGCCAGCAGCCAAGACAGGAACACCGGGGAGCTGTTTTTT
TRBJ1-2,TRBV7-2,few,-,CASSLGQGRRYTF,TGTGCCAGCAGCTTAGGCCAGGGGCGTCGCTACACCTTC
TRBJ1-1,TRBV29-1,-,TRBD1,CSVVEGTGMIGAFF,TGCAGCGTCGTAGAAGGGACAGGGATGATCGGAGCTTTCTTT
TRBJ2-1,TRBV3-1/TRBV3-2,-,-,CASSQELPVNTYNEQFF,TGTGCCAGCAGCCAAGAATTACCGGTGAATACCTACAATGAGCAGTTCTTC
TRBJ1-3,TRBV11-2,once,TRBD1,CASSRLGQGVDTIYF,TGTGCCAGCAGCCGGCTCGGACAGGGGGTCGACACCATATATTTT
TRBJ2-1,TRBV27,few,TRBD2,CASSLTAGGEFF,TGTGCCAGCAGTTTGACGGCGGGAGGGGAGTTCTTC
TRBJ2-3,TRBV18,-,-,CASSPGGIGSDTQYF,TGTGCCAGCTCACCAGGGGGGATCGGCTCAGATACGCAGTATTTT
TRBJ2-7,TRBV4-2,once,TRBD1,CASSQDRADRATYEQYF,TGTGCCAGCAGCCAAGATCGGGCGGACAGGGCAACCTACGAGCAGTACTTC
TRBJ1-3,TRBV4-2,few,-,CASSQDRSNSGNTIYF,TGTGCCAGCAGCCAAGATAGGAGTAACTCTGGAAACACCATATATTTT
TRBJ1-5,TRBV20-1,-,TRBD1,CSASTGQRNQPQHF,TGCAGTGCTAGTACGGGACAGAGGAATCAGCCCCAGCATTTT
TRBJ2-3,TRBV4-1,-,-,CASSQGSDRRRTDTQYF,TGCGCCAGCAGCCAAGGGTCCGACAGGAGGCGGACAGATACGCAGTATTTT
TRBJ2-7,TRBV6-2/TRBV6-3,many,-,CASSERPTAYEQYF,TGTGCCAGCAGCGAGCGGCCCACAGCCTACGAGCAGTACTTC
TRBJ2-3,TRBV25-1,-,TRBD1,CASSEGRQGQSVDTQYF,TGTGCCAGCAGTGAGGGACGACAGGGACAGTCGGTAGATACGCAGTATTTT
TRBJ2-7,TRBV7-9,-,TRBD2,CASSHETGTTASYEQYF,TGTGCCAGCAGCCATGAAACCGGGACTACGGCTTCCTACGAGCAGTACTTC
TRBJ2-7,TRBV2,-,TRBD1,CASSPGQTLYEQYF,TGTGCCAGCAGCCCGGGACAGACGCTTTACGAGCAGTACTTC
TRBJ1-2,TRBV6-5,-,TRBD1,CASSSGTDGYTF,TGTGCCAGCAGTTCCGGGACAGACGGCTACACCTTC
TRBJ2-3,TRBV12-3/TRBV12-4,-,TRBD2,CASSFAGGPLQYF,TGTGCCAGCAGTTTTGCGGGGGGCCCTCTACAGTATTTT
TRBJ2-3,TRBV4-2,-,TRBD2,CASSQNPTSGAITSTDTQYF,TGTGCCAGCAGCCAAAACCCGACTAGCGGGGCTATCACTAGCACAGATACGCAGTATTTT
TRBJ2-3,TRBV15,-,TRBD1,CATSRGDRDADTQYF,TGTGCCACCAGCAGAGGCGACAGGGATGCAGATACGCAGTATTTT
TRBJ1-2,TRBV28,many,-,CASSQLGRYGYTF,TGTGCCAGCAGCCAGCTGGGCAGGTATGGCTACACCTTC
TRBJ1-2,TRBV6-5,few,TRBD1,CASSYRGRSYGYTF,TGTGCCAGCAGTTACAGGGGGCGGAGCTATGGCTACACCTTC
TRBJ1-3,TRBV4-2,few,-,CASSPGQKDSGNTIYF,TGTGCCAGCAGCCCCGGACAAAAAGACTCTGGAAACACCATATATTTT
TRBJ2-1,TRBV5-6,-,TRBD2,CASSILAASSYNEQFF,TGTGCCAGCAGCATCCTAGCGGCGAGCTCCTACAATGAGCAGTTCTTC
TRBJ2-1,TRBV14,-,-,CASSQEFGGPSYNEQFF,TGTGCCAGCAGCCAGGAATTCGGGGGGCCCTCCTACAATGAGCAGTTCTTC
TRBJ2-7,TRBV19,few,-,CASSPGHQRFEQYF,TGTGCCAGTAGCCCCGGTCATCAGCGTTTCGAGCAGTACTTC
TRBJ1-2,TRBV14,-,TRBD1,CASSRVTGAYGYTF,TGTGCCAGCAGCCGAGTTACAGGGGCCTATGGCTACACCTTC
TRBJ2-3,TRBV3-1/TRBV3-2,-,TRBD2,CASSQKTGTSLRRSTDTQYF,TGTGCCAGCAGCCAAAAGACCGGGACTAGCCTACGTCGTAGCACAGATACGCAGTATTTT
TRBJ1-1,TRBV7-9,once,-,CASSLQGFTEAFF,TGTGCCAGCAGCTTACAGGGTTTCACTGAAGCTTTCTTT
TRBJ2-5,TRBV7-2,-,-,CASSLGHETQYF,TGTGCCAGCAGCTTAGGTCATGAGACCCAGTACTTC
TRBJ1-6,TRBV4-1,-,-,CASSQDVLEGSPLHF,TGCGCCAGCAGCCAAGATGTATTGGAGGGCTCACCCCTCCACTTT
TRBJ1-4,TRBV19,-,-,CASSRTAASEKLFF,TGTGCCAGTAGTAGGACAGCCGCCTCCGAAAAACTGTTTTTT